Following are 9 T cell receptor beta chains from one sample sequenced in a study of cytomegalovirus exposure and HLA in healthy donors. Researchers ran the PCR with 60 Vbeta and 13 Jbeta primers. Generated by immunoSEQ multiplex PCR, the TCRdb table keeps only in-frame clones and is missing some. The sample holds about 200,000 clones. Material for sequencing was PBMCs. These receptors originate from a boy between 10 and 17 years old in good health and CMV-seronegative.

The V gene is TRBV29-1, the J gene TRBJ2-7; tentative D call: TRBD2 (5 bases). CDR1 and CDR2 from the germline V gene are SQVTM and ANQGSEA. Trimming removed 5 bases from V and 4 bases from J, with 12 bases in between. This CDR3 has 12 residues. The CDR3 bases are TGCAGCGTTCGGGGTTCGGATTACGAGCAGTACTTC. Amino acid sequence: CSVRGSDYEQYF.

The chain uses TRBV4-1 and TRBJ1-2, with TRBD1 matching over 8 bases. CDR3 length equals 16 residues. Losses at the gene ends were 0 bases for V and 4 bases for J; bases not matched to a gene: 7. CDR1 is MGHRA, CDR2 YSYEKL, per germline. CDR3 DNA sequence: TGCGCCAGCAGCCAAGAAAGGGGGGGACAGGTCTATGGCTACACCTTC. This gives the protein CASSQERGGQVYGYTF.

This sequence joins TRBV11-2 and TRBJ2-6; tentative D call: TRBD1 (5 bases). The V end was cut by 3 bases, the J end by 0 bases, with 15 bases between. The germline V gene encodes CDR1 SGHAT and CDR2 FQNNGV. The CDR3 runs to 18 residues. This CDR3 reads CASSFSRSRDSGANVLTF. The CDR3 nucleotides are TGTGCCAGCAGCTTTTCCCGTTCCAGGGACTCTGGGGCCAACGTCCTGACTTTC.

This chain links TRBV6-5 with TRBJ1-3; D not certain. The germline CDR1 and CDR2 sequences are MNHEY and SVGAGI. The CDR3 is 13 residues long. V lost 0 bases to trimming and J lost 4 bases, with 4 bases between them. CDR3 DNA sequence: TGTGCCAGCAGTTACTCTCAGGGAAACACCATATATTTT. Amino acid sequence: CASSYSQGNTIYF.

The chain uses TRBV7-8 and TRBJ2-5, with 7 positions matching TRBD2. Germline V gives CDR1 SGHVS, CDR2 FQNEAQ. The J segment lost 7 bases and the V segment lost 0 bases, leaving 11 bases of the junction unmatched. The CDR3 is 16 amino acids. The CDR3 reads CASSLASGLGAGTQYF. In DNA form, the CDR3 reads TGTGCCAGCAGCTTAGCGTCTGGACTAGGGGCTGGGACCCAGTACTTC.

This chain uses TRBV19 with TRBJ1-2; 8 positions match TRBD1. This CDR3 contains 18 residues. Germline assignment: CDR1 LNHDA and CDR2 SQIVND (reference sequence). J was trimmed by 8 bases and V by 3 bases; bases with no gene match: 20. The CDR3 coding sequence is TGTGCCAGTAGTATGGGTACTAGGACAGGGACGTTATCAGGCGGCTACACCTTC. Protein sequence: CASSMGTRTGTLSGGYTF.

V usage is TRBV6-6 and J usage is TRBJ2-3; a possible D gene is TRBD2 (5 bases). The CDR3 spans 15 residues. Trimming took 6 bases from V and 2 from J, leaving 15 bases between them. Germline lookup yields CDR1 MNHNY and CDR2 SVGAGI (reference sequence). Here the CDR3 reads CASRRPRGSTDTQYF. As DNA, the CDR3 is TGTGCCAGCAGAAGACCCCGCGGGTCCACAGATACGCAGTATTTT.

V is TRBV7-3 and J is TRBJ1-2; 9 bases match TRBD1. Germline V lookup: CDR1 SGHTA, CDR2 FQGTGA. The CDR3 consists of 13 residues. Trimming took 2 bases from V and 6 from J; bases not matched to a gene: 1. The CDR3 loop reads CASSLGTGNGYTF. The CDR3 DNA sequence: TGTGCCAGCAGCTTAGGGACAGGGAATGGCTACACCTTC.

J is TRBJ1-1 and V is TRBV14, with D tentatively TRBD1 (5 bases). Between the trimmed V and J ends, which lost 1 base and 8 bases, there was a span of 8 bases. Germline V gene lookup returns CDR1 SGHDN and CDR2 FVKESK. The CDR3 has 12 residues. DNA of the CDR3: TGTGCCAGCAGCCAAGGCCCAGGGGAAGCTTTCTTT. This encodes CASSQGPGEAFF.